What follows are 12 T cell receptor beta chains derived from one specimen sequenced in a study of radiation and T cells in renal cell carcinoma. Time point noted: blood 4 weeks post-SBRT, at nephrectomy. Stated treatment: 15 Gy SBRT to primary tumor, nephrectomy 4 weeks later. Sequencing was performed with immunoSEQ multiplex PCR; in TCRdb, only in-frame clones are kept and a portion is missing. In the table there are 150,000 to 200,000 clones, about 87% of which are singletons. This specimen consisted of blood, obtained from a patient whose treatment included radiotherapy and nephrectomy. Receptor source: a woman aged 45-60 years with renal cell carcinoma.

The chain recombines TRBV18 with TRBJ2-3; 9 bases fit TRBD1. The CDR3 contains 17 residues. CDR1 and CDR2 from the germline V gene are KGHSH and LQKENI. J was trimmed by 3 bases and V by 4 bases; bases with no gene match: 11. The CDR3 spells CASSHGRDRAVTDTQYF. The DNA for the CDR3 is TGTGCCAGCTCACACGGCCGGGACAGGGCGGTTACAGATACGCAGTATTTT.

The chain carries TRBV9 and TRBJ2-2; D is unclear. The CDR3 is 17 residues long. V gave up 1 base and J gave up 1 base, with 14 bases separating them. Germline V gene data show CDR1 as SGDLS and CDR2 as YYNGEE. The CDR3 protein is CASSVRPLSRNTGELFF. In DNA form, the CDR3 reads TGTGCCAGCAGCGTAAGGCCCCTCAGCCGGAACACCGGGGAGCTGTTTTTT.

The genes are TRBV7-8 and TRBJ1-6; D is possibly TRBD1 (6 bases). Between the trimmed V and J ends, which lost 5 bases and 5 bases, there was a span of 16 bases. Germline V gene lookup returns CDR1 SGHVS and CDR2 FQNEAQ. The CDR3 is 16 amino acids. CDR3 loop: CASSLRSQGNNSPLHF. The CDR3 coding sequence is TGTGCCAGCAGCCTGCGCAGCCAGGGGAATAATTCACCCCTCCACTTT.

This rearrangement joins TRBV6-1 to TRBJ1-2, with TRBD1 as a possible D gene (5 bases). This CDR3 region has 19 residues. Germline CDR1 MNHNS, CDR2 SASEGT. The V and J ends lost 2 bases and 6 bases respectively, with 28 bases between them. The CDR3 nucleotides are TGTGCCAGCAGTGAACTCCCGGGGCAGGCGGAAAGAAGAGGTGATGGCTACACCTTC. It specifies CASSELPGQAERRGDGYTF.

The chain couples TRBV11-1 to TRBJ1-2; a possible D gene is TRBD1 (5 bases). V was trimmed by 8 bases and J by 7 bases, leaving 11 bases between them. From germline, CDR1 is SGHAT and CDR2 FQDESV (reference sequence). The CDR3 consists of 11 residues. The CDR3 region is CASGREAGYTF. Written as DNA, the CDR3 is TGTGCCAGCGGCAGGGAGGCTGGCTACACCTTC.

The J gene is TRBJ1-1, the V gene TRBV10-3; unclear D gene. Germline V lookup: CDR1 ENHRY, CDR2 SYGVKD. With 6 bases removed from V and 3 bases from J, the gap between germline ends came to 8 bases. The CDR3 sequence is 12 residues long. The CDR3 sequence: CAIRNGDTEAFF. The CDR3 DNA follows: TGTGCCATCAGGAACGGAGACACTGAAGCTTTCTTT.

The chain has TRBV19 and TRBJ1-2, with 11 bases fitting TRBD1. In germline, CDR1 is LNHDA, CDR2 SQIVND (reference sequence). V lost 4 bases to trimming and J lost 3 bases; unmatched junction nucleotides: 4. The CDR3 totals 15 residues. The CDR3 reads CASSTGQGADYGYTF. CDR3 DNA sequence: TGTGCCAGTAGTACCGGACAGGGGGCAGACTATGGCTACACCTTC.

The V and J genes are TRBV7-2 and TRBJ2-7; a possible D gene is TRBD2 (5 bases). Per germline, CDR1 SGHTA and CDR2 FQGNSA. CDR3 size: 14 residues. V dropped 0 bases and J dropped 1 base, with 7 bases sitting between them. The CDR3, as DNA: TGTGCCAGCAGCTTAGCCGGGAAGTCCTACGAGCAGTACTTC. As protein: CASSLAGKSYEQYF.

This chain uses TRBV9 with TRBJ2-3; 9 bases align to TRBD2. The CDR3 contains 17 residues. The germline CDR1 and CDR2 sequences are SGDLS and YYNGEE. Trimming removed 0 bases from V and 4 bases from J; junction bases left unmatched: 9. CDR3 in amino acids: CASSVDFGGGAPDTQYF. As DNA, the CDR3 is TGTGCCAGCAGCGTAGACTTCGGCGGGGGGGCGCCAGATACGCAGTATTTT. The variable domain in full, with the rest retrieved from reference TRBV9 and TRBJ2-3, is DSGVTQTPKHLITATGQRVTLRCSPRSGDLSVYWYQQSLDQGLQFLIQYYNGEERAKGNILERFSAQQFPDLHSELNLSSLELGDSALYFCASSVDFGGGAPDTQYFGPGTRLTVL.

The CDR3 bases are TGTGCCAGCACCAAAGGGGCAACTAATGAAAAACTGTTTTTT. Translation: CASTKGATNEKLFF. The chain employs TRBV7-2 and TRBJ1-4; weak D call: TRBD1 (5 bases). This CDR3 contains 14 residues. V was cut by 7 bases and J by 0 bases, with 9 bases left in between. The germline V gene encodes CDR1 SGHTA and CDR2 FQGNSA.

J is TRBJ2-7 and V is TRBV5-6, with no clear D. This CDR3 region has 14 residues. V was shortened by 0 bases and J by 3 bases, with 10 bases between the two germline ends. Germline V gene data show CDR1 as SGHDT and CDR2 as YYEEEE. The chain's CDR3 is CASSLGGSGYEQYF. The CDR3 DNA follows: TGTGCCAGCAGCTTGGGGGGTAGTGGCTACGAGCAGTACTTC.

CDR3 sequence (DNA): TGTGCCAGCAGCTTAGGCCGGGGAGAGCAGCCCCAGCATTTT. Residues: CASSLGRGEQPQHF. The rearrangement links TRBV7-6 to TRBJ1-5; D gene ambiguous. This CDR3 is built from 14 residues. Trimming stripped 1 base from V and 7 bases from J, with 11 bases between. The germline V gene has CDR1 SGHVS and CDR2 FNYEAQ.